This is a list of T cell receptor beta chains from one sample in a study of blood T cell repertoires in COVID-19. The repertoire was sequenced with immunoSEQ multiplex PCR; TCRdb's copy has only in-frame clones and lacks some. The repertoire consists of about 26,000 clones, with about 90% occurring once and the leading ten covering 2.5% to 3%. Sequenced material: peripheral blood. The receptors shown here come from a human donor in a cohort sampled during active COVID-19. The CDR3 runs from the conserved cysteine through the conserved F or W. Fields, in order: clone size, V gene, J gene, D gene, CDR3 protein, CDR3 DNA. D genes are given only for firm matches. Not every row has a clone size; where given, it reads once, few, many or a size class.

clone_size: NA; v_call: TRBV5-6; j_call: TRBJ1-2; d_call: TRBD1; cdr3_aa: CASSATGTGDYTF; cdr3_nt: TGTGCCAGCAGCGCGACCGGGACAGGGGATTACACCTTC
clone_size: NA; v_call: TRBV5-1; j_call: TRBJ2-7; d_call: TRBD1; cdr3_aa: CASSLPRQGAEVEQYF; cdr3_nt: TGCGCCAGCAGCTTGCCGAGACAGGGGGCAGAGGTCGAGCAGTACTTC
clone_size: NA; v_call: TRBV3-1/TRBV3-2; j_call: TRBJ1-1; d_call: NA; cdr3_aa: CASSPPVGQLSEGTEAFF; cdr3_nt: TGTGCCAGCAGCCCCCCTGTTGGCCAGCTCAGCGAGGGCACTGAAGCTTTCTTT
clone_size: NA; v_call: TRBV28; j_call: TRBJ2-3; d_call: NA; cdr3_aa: CASYLGQGTNTQYF; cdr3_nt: TGTGCCAGTTACCTTGGCCAAGGCACTAATACGCAGTATTTT
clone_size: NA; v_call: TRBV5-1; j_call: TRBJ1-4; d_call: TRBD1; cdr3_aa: CASSPGQGHATNEKLFF; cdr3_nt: TGCGCCAGCAGCCCAGGACAGGGGCATGCAACTAATGAAAAACTGTTTTTT
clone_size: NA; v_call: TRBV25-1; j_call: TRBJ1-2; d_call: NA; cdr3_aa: CASSNYPTTGGYTF; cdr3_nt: TGTGCCAGCAGTAATTACCCAACGACGGGTGGCTACACCTTC
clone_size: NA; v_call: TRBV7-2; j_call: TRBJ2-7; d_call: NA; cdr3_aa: CASSLGGDSYEQYF; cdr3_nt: TGTGCCAGCAGCTTAGGCGGTGACTCCTACGAGCAGTACTTC
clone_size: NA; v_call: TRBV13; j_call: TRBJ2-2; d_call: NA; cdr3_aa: CASSLSRNTGELFF; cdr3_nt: TGTGCCAGCAGCTTATCCAGGAACACCGGGGAGCTGTTTTTT
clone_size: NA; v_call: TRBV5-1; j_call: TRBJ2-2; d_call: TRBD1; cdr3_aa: CASSPDTGASTGELFF; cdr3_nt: TGCGCCAGCAGCCCGGACACAGGGGCGTCCACCGGGGAGCTGTTTTTT
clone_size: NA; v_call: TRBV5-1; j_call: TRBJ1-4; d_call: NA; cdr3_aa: CASSVQTGPEKLFF; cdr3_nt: TGCGCCAGCAGCGTCCAGACAGGTCCTGAAAAACTGTTTTTT
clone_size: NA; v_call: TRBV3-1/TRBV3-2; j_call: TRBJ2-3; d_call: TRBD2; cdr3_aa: CASSPGLAGLSTDTQYF; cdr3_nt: TGTGCCAGCAGCCCTGGACTAGCGGGGCTTAGCACAGATACGCAGTATTTT
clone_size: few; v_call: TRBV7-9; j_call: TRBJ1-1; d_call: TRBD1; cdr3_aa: CASSTRQGAASGTEAFF; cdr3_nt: TGTGCCAGCAGCACCCGACAGGGGGCTGCTTCGGGGACTGAAGCTTTCTTT
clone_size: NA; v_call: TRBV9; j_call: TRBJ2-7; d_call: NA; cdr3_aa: CASSSRTDSYEQYF; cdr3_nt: TGTGCCAGCAGCTCTAGGACAGACTCCTACGAGCAGTACTTC
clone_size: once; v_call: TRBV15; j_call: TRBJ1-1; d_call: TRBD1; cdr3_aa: CATSRERDRGNRKAFF; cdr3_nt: TGTGCCACCAGCAGAGAGAGAGACAGGGGGAACAGAAAAGCTTTCTTT
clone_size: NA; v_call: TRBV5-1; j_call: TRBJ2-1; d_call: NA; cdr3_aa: CASKNLQEGEQFF; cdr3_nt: TGCGCCAGCAAGAATCTTCAGGAAGGTGAGCAGTTCTTC
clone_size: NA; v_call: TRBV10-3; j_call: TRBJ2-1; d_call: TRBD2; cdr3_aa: CAIRQGTSGTYEQFF; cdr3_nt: TGTGCCATCAGGCAGGGGACTAGCGGGACATATGAGCAGTTCTTC
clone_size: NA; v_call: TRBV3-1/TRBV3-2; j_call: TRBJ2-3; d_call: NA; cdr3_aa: CASSQDLASGTDTQYF; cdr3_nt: TGTGCCAGCAGCCAAGATCTAGCGAGTGGCACAGATACGCAGTATTTT
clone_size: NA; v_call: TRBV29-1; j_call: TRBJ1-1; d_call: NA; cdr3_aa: CSVDKAEGPTEAFF; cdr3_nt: TGCAGCGTTGATAAAGCGGAGGGTCCCACTGAAGCTTTCTTT
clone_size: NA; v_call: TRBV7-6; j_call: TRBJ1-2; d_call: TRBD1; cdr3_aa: CASSPYSGTAFNYGYTF; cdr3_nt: TGTGCCAGCAGCCCTTATTCCGGGACAGCGTTTAACTATGGCTACACCTTC
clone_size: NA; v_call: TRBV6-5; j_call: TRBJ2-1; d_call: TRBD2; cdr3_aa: CASSGGVSETNEQFF; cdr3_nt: TGTGCCAGCAGCGGGGGGGTCTCCGAAACCAATGAGCAGTTCTTC
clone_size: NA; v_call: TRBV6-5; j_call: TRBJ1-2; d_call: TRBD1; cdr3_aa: CASNYAGGLSYGYTF; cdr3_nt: TGTGCCAGCAACTACGCAGGGGGCTTAAGCTATGGCTACACCTTC
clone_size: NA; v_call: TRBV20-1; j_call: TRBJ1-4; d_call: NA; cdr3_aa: CSASRGTRQKLFF; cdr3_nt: TGCAGTGCTAGTAGGGGGACGAGGCAAAAACTGTTTTTT
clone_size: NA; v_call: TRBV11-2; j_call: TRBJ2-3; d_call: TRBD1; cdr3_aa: CASSLNRDRYTDTQYF; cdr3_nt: TGTGCCAGCAGCTTAAACCGGGACAGGTACACAGATACGCAGTATTTT
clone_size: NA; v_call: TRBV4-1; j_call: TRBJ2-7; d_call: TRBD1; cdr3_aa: CASSQSPGQGVHEQYF; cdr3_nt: TGCGCCAGCAGCCAATCCCCGGGACAGGGTGTCCACGAGCAGTACTTC
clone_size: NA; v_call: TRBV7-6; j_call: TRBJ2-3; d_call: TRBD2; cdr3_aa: CASSSRTSGITDTQYF; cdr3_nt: TGTGCCAGCAGCTCGCGGACTAGCGGGATCACAGATACGCAGTATTTT
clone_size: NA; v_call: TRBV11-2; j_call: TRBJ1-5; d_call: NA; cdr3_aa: CASSFSAGTNEPQHF; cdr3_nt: TGTGCCAGCAGCTTCAGTGCAGGAACGAACGAGCCCCAGCATTTT
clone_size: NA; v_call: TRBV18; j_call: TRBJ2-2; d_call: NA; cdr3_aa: CASSRDSHAGELFF; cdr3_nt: TGTGCCAGCTCACGCGACAGTCATGCCGGGGAGCTGTTTTTT
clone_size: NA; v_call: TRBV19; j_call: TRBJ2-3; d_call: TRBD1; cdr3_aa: CASRERDSFTDTQYF; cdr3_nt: TGTGCCAGTAGGGAACGGGACAGTTTCACAGATACGCAGTATTTT
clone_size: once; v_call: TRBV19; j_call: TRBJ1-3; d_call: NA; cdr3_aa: CASSISSSGNTIYF; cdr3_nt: TGTGCCAGTAGTATCTCGAGCTCTGGAAACACCATATATTTT
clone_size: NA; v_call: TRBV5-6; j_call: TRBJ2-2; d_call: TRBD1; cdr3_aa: CASSLVPDRVNTGELFF; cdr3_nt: TGTGCCAGCAGCTTGGTCCCGGACAGGGTGAACACCGGGGAGCTGTTTTTT
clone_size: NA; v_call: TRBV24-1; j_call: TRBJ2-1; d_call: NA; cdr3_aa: CATSDFAGGEQFF; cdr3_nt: TGTGCCACCAGTGATTTCGCCGGGGGTGAGCAGTTCTTC
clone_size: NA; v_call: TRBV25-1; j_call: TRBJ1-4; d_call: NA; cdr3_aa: CATSGNEKLFF; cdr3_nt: TGTGCCACCTCAGGGAATGAAAAACTGTTTTTT
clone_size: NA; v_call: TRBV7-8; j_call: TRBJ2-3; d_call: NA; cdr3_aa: CASSLSRGAGTDTQYF; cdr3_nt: TGTGCCAGCAGCTTAAGCAGGGGGGCTGGCACAGATACGCAGTATTTT
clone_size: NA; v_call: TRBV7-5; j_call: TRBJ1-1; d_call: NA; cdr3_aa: CARSFQQGVTMNTEAFF; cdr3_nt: TGTGCCAGAAGCTTTCAACAGGGTGTAACGATGAACACTGAAGCTTTCTTT
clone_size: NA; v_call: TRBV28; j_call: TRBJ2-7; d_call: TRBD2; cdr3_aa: CASSLSVGGYEQYF; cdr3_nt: TGTGCCAGCAGTTTATCCGTGGGGGGGTACGAGCAGTACTTC
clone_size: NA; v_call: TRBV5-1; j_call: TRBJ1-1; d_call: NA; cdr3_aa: CASSLDPDRNTEAFF; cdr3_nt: TGCGCCAGCAGCTTGGATCCGGACAGAAACACTGAAGCTTTCTTT
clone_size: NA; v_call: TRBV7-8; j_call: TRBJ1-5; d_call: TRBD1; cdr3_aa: CASSPTDRGRSNQPQHF; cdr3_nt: TGTGCCAGCAGCCCCACTGACAGGGGGCGTAGCAATCAGCCCCAGCATTTT
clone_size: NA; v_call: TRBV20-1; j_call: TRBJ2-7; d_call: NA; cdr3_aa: CSVKGTYEQYF; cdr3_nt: TGCAGTGTCAAGGGGACCTACGAGCAGTACTTC
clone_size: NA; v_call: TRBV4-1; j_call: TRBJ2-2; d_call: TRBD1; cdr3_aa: CASSQDPPQGANTGELFF; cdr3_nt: TGCGCCAGCAGCCAAGATCCCCCACAGGGGGCGAACACCGGGGAGCTGTTTTTT
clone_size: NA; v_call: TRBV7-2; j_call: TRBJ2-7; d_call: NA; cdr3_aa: CASSLGPDRYEQYF; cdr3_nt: TGTGCCAGCAGCTTAGGACCGGACAGATACGAGCAGTACTTC
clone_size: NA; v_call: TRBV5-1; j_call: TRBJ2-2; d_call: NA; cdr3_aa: CASSLGRTGNTGELFF; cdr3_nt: TGCGCCAGCAGCTTAGGGAGGACAGGAAACACCGGGGAGCTGTTTTTT
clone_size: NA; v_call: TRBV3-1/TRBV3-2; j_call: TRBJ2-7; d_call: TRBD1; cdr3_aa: CASTHRGPDEQYF; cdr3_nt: TGTGCCAGCACCCACAGGGGGCCCGACGAGCAGTACTTC
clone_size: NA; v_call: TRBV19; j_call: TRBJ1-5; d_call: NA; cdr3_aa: CASSGGTLTQPQHF; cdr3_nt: TGTGCCAGTAGTGGTGGGACACTGACTCAGCCCCAGCATTTT
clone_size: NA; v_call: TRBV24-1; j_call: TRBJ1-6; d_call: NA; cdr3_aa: CATTRPNSPLHF; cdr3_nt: TGTGCCACCACTAGACCGAATTCACCCCTCCACTTT
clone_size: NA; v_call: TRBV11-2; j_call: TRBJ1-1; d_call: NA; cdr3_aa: CASSVQGNTEAFF; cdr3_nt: TGTGCCAGCAGCGTACAGGGGAACACTGAAGCTTTCTTT
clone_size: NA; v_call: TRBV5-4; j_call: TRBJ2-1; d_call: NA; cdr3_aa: CASSLDQRSYNEQFF; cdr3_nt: TGTGCCAGCAGCTTGGACCAGCGATCCTACAATGAGCAGTTCTTC
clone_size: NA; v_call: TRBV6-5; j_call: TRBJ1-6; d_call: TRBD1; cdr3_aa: CASSSGQGDSPLHF; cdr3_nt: TGTGCCAGCAGTTCCGGACAGGGGGATTCACCCCTCCACTTT
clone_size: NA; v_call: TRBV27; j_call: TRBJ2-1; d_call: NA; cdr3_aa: CASSPGQNNEQFF; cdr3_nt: TGTGCCAGCAGTCCCGGACAGAACAATGAGCAGTTCTTC
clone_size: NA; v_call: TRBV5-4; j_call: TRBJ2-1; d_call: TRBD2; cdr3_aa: CASSPETSGRINEQFF; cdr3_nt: TGTGCCAGCAGCCCCGAGACTAGCGGGAGGATCAATGAGCAGTTCTTC
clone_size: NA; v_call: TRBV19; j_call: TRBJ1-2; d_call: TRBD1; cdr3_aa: CASRGTGNKDGYTF; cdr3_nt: TGTGCCAGTAGGGGGACAGGGAACAAGGATGGCTACACCTTC
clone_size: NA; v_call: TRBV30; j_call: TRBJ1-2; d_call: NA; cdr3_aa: CAWSPTRAQHYGYTF; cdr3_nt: TGTGCCTGGAGTCCGACCAGGGCGCAACACTATGGCTACACCTTC
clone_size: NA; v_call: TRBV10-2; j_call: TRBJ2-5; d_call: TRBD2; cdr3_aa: CASKRTSGRQETQYF; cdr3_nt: TGCGCCAGCAAAAGGACTAGCGGAAGACAAGAGACCCAGTACTTC
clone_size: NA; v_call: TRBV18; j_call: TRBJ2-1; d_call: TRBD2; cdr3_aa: CASSPEIYAVAGGVNEQFF; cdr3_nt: TGTGCCAGCTCACCAGAGATTTACGCGGTGGCGGGGGGTGTCAATGAGCAGTTCTTC
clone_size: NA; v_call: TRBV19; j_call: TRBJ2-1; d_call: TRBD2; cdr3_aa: CASSALAGDYNEQFF; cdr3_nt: TGTGCCAGTAGTGCCCTAGCGGGAGACTACAATGAGCAGTTCTTC
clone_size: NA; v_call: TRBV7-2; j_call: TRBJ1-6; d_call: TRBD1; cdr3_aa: CASSSTGGFYNSPLHF; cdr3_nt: TGTGCCAGCAGCTCGACAGGGGGGTTTTATAATTCACCCCTCCACTTT